Included here is one TCR beta chain sequence, with context. No antigen is known for it. One end of the junction does not line up with germline, which may come from a read error. From the cysteine up to the phenylalanine, the CDR3 has a length of 14 residues. Only the CDR3 DNA is retained, 42 bases long and in frame from the first base. The germline V gene (reference sequence) supplies CDR1 LNHDA and CDR2 SQIVND. The sample comes from a study of T cell responses to AZD1222 COVID-19 vaccine (dated by TCRdb to about 2021). Context from the whole study: Because spike-specific TCR depth and breadth did not differ between the two schedules, AZD1222 recipients who got a second dose at roughly 4 weeks were pooled with those who got a second dose at roughly 12 weeks. TCR sequencing was performed for roughly 250 trial participants, of whom about 200 were given two doses of AZD1222 and 26 were given two doses of MenACWY control vaccine. Trial participants were enrolled into age subgroups of 18-55, 56-69 and 70-plus years, which contained about 160, 30 and 59 TCR-sequenced participants, respectively. Here is what the overall study found, with its caveats: A significant rise in spike-specific TCR breadth and depth was observed after two AZD1222 doses relative to day 0 and relative to MenACWY recipients. Epitopes outside the regions mutated in the B.1.351 and B.1.1.7 variants were reportedly recognized by nearly half of the unique spike-specific TCRs. Most participants were white British and females outnumbered males, and the authors suggested that clonal diversity may have been underestimated. In the small 56-69-year group, the increase in depth fell short of significance, most likely because of low power. The whole spike protein was spanned by vaccine-associated CD4 TCRs, and dominant responses were seen in regions 160-218 and 743-854. No day 14 peak-response samples were available, so repertoires were characterized only after the peak T cell response. Conclusions about previously exposed vaccinees are limited, since just six or seven AZD1222 recipients were seropositive for SARS-CoV-2 at baseline.

This specimen's time point label, per the study, means: baseline before first vaccination. Vaccinee samples came from UK trials COV001 and COV002, including a single-blind randomized controlled phase 2/3 trial of AZD1222 (ChAdOx1 nCoV-19) in healthy adults. Trial participant PBMC samples were collected at day 0 and day 28 after the second dose for TCRbeta chain sequencing. The CDR3 regions of human TCRbeta chains were analyzed by immunosequencing. The authors' analysis ran thus. TCRs in the repertoires were compared against a reference library of SARS-CoV-2-specific TCRs that had been generated with the MIRA antigen-specificity platform. Breadth meant the fraction of unique TCRs that were SARS-CoV-2-associated, whereas depth meant the fraction of total T cells that were SARS-CoV-2-associated. Using the MIRA data, each spike-specific TCR was mapped to the spike region that the TCR reacts to and placed in a CD4 or CD8 class. Log10-transformed breadth and depth values were compared by one-way ANOVA with Sidak's multiple comparisons tests. As stored in TCRdb, this immuneACCESS dataset retains in-frame rearrangements with V and J assigned. A fraction of the clones does not appear; measured against another copy, unresolved V genes explain less than half of the discrepancy, and the remainder lacks a known reason. V and J calls and clone size are those listed in that table; D and trimming were worked out from the DNA. In all, the sample holds roughly 150,000 clones, and about nine tenths of those were seen once. The ten biggest clones cover 1.5% to 2% of the sample.

This TCR was sampled from an adult in good health. The material sequenced was peripheral blood, taken on day 0 of AZD1222 vaccination. This sequence uses TRBV19 and TRBJ1-4; TRBD1 is perhaps the D gene, given 5 matching bases. The CDR3 corresponds to CASSIRHRGEKLFF. The DNA sequence is given as TGTGCCAGTAGTATCCGCCATCGGGGCGAAAAGCTGTTTTTT.